This T cell receptor beta chain was profiled in a study of Graves' ophthalmopathy and Graves' hyperthyroidism. About the study: Peripheral blood sampling occurred at initial diagnosis, before any treatment. Study results and caveats: Also, most clonotypes expanded in the thyroid above 0.001 frequency appeared in blood.

From RNA, the CDR3 regions of TCR beta chains were amplified and sequenced. HTBI primers primed a first-round RT-PCR, and a second-round multiplex PCR followed. Using its own MiXCR run on the multiplex PCR reads, TCRdb lists one record per CDR3 protein. Of 400,000 to 450,000 distinct CDR3 sequences listed, around 21% are singletons. Trimming took 6 bases from V and 3 from J; bases not matched to a gene: 8. This CDR3 has 14 residues. The germline V gene has CDR1 MDHEN and CDR2 SYDVKM. This clonotype turned up a few times. What it recognizes is unknown. Over 18 months of follow-up, stable hyperthyroidism required that no ophthalmopathy appear. The hyperthyroidism patients, aged 18 to 65, had been newly diagnosed, with under 2 months' duration.

The source of this sequence is a young woman with stable Graves' hyperthyroidism. The genes are TRBV28 and TRBJ2-7; 7 bases line up with TRBD1. Sequencing was carried out using peripheral blood. The chain's CDR3 is CASSPRQGNYEQYF. DNA of the CDR3: TGTGCCAGCAGCCCTCGACAGGGCAACTACGAGCAGTACTTC.